The 3 T cell receptor beta chains in this list originate from one sample, sequenced in a study of identical twins. TCRdb reanalysed the 5' RACE reads using MiXCR and keeps one entry per CDR3 protein. The table includes a few hundred thousand distinct CDR3 sequences, about 8.9% detected once. The sample was also linked to a second study, of yellow fever vaccine responses in identical twins.

The source material was memory (CD45RO+) T cells sorted from blood. Receptors originate from a young woman in good health.

The CDR3 nucleotides read TGTGCCAGCAGTTCGACCGGGACAGGTCACGGCGAGCAGTACTTC. This sequence encodes CASSSTGTGHGEQYF. This chain uses TRBV28 with TRBJ2-7; TRBD1 aligns across 8 bases. V dropped 4 bases and J dropped 6; count of bases not matched to a gene: 11. CDR1 and CDR2 from the germline V gene are MDHEN and SYDVKM. This CDR3 has 15 residues.

In this sample, this clonotype turned up many times. J is TRBJ2-5 and V is TRBV13; D unresolved. Germline CDR1 PRHDT, CDR2 FYEKMQ (reference sequence). The CDR3 totals 13 residues. Between the trimmed V and J ends, which lost 4 bases and 0 bases, there was a span of 6 bases. The DNA of the CDR3 is TGTGCCAGCAGCTACCCACACCAAGAGACCCAGTACTTC. Translation: CASSYPHQETQYF.

In its sample, this clonotype was seen many times. The rearrangement uses TRBV7-2 and TRBJ1-5; D gene unclear. V lost 1 base and J lost 4, with 2 bases in between. Per the germline V gene, CDR1 is SGHTA and CDR2 is FQGNSA. The CDR3 is 12 amino acids. The CDR3 bases are TGTGCCAGCAGCTTAGGAAATCAGCCCCAGCATTTT. Its protein product is CASSLGNQPQHF.